This T cell receptor beta chain stems from a study of blood T cell repertoires in COVID-19. The germline V gene has CDR1 MDHEN and CDR2 SYDVKM. The V end lost 5 bases, the J end lost 0 bases, and 20 bases lay between the germline ends. This CDR3 has 17 amino acids. Authors' methods: Amplifying reference gene primers gave estimates of nucleated cell counts. Profiled with immunoSEQ multiplex PCR; TCRdb holds only in-frame clones, not every one. The DNA was the basis for D and trimming; V, J and clone size are from that table. The data contain approximately 270,000 clones, approximately 85% of them singletons. The cohort comprised adults aged about 18 to 100 years residing in approximately 25 US areas.

The sample taken for sequencing was PBMCs or T cells enriched from blood (not recorded which). The sequence was obtained from a woman in her forties or fifties who had recovered from COVID-19. The rearrangement uses TRBV28 and TRBJ2-7, with a tentative D call TRBD1 (5 bases). The CDR3 coding sequence is TGTGCCAGCAGTCCCTACCTTCTAACAGGAAGCTCCTACGAGCAGTACTTC. It encodes CASSPYLLTGSSYEQYF.